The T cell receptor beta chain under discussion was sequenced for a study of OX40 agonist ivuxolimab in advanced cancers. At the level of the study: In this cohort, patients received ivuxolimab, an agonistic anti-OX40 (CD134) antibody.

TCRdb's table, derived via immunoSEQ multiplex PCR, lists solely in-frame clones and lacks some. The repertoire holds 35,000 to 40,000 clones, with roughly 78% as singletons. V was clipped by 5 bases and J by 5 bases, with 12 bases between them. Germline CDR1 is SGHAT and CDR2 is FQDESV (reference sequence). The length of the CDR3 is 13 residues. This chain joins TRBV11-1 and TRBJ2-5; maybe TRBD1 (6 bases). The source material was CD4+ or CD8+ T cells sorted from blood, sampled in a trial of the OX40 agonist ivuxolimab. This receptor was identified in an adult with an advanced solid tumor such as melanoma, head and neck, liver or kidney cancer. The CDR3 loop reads CASSQQGGETQYF. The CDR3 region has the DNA TGTGCCAGCAGCCAACAGGGCGGGGAGACCCAGTACTTC.